This T cell receptor (beta chain) was recorded in a study of blood T cell repertoires in COVID-19. Study-wide context: PBMCs, B-cell-depleted T cells, or T cells provided the cDNA or gDNA that made up the material.

Assignment of participants to cohorts was predicated upon participant-reported clinical history. In the original workflow: Estimated nucleated cell counts came from reference gene primer amplification. Assay used: immunoSEQ multiplex PCR; TCRdb lists only in-frame clones, some missing. V, J and clone size are those of that table, while D and trimming were read from the DNA. The sample contains around 300,000 clones, around nine tenths of which appear only once. The specimen sequenced was PBMCs or T cells enriched from blood (not recorded which). The receptor was derived from a woman between 18 and 29 years old who had recovered from COVID-19.

CDR3 sequence: CATSSLTSGSQYNEQFF. As DNA, the CDR3 is TGTGCCACCAGCAGCCTGACTAGCGGGAGTCAATACAATGAGCAGTTCTTC. The chain carries TRBV15 and TRBJ2-1; 12 nucleotides agree with TRBD2. The CDR3 is 17 residues long. Trimming removed 3 bases from V and 4 bases from J; junction bases left unmatched: 7. CDR1 LNHNV and CDR2 YYDKDF come from the germline V gene (reference sequence).